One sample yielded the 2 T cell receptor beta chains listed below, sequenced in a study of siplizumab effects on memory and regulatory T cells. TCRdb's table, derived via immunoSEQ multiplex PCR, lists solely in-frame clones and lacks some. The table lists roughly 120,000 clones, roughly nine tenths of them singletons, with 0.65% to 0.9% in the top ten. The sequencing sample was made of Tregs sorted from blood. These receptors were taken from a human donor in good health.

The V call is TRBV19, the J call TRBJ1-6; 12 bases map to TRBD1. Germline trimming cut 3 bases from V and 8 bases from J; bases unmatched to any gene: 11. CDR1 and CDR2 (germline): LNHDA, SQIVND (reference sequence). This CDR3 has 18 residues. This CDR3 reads CASSIRGTGGANHSPLHF. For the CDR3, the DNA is TGTGCCAGTAGTATTAGGGGGACAGGGGGCGCAAATCATTCACCCCTCCACTTT.

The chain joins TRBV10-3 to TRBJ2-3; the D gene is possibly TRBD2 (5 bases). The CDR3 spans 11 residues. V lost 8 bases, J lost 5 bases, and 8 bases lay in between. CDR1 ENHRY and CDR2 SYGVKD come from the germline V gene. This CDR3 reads CAIGSLDTQYF. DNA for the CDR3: TGTGCCATCGGGAGCCTAGATACGCAGTATTTT.